The rows below give T cell receptor beta chains drawn from one sample of a study of PD-1 blockade in classical Hodgkin lymphoma. Assay used: immunoSEQ multiplex PCR; TCRdb lists only in-frame clones, some missing. Seen here are about 24,000 clones, around four fifths observed once, and the top ten hold more than 5%. Sequenced material: peripheral blood mononuclear cells (PBMCs), taken before the fourth cycle of nivolumab. All receptors derive from a human donor with classical Hodgkin lymphoma. The CDR3 runs from the conserved cysteine through the conserved F or W. Each record gives: V gene, CDR3 protein.

V gene: TRBV28
CDR3 protein: CASSLRRGQLNTEAFF

V gene: TRBV7-8
CDR3 protein: CASSSGRPTYGYTF

V gene: TRBV5-1
CDR3 protein: CASSSSLPYGYTF

V gene: TRBV27
CDR3 protein: CASSLSWGDYEQYF

V gene: TRBV5-1
CDR3 protein: CASSLTRGSSYEQYF

V gene: TRBV10-1
CDR3 protein: CASSEKTSGGYNEQFF

V gene: TRBV7-9
CDR3 protein: CASSLGPVDEQYF

V gene: TRBV30
CDR3 protein: CAWSDDRGNYGYTF

V gene: TRBV10-1
CDR3 protein: CASSELTGSDTQYF

V gene: TRBV5-1
CDR3 protein: CASSLAGDRTDTQYF

V gene: TRBV6-5
CDR3 protein: CASNSPGQGRETQYF

V gene: TRBV15
CDR3 protein: CATSSHLGIHSNQPQHF

V gene: TRBV2
CDR3 protein: CASSERVNEQFF

V gene: TRBV30
CDR3 protein: CAAHRGANYGYTF

V gene: TRBV5-1
CDR3 protein: CASSLAGTGKQETQYF

V gene: TRBV28
CDR3 protein: CASSPRTRYPYEQYF

V gene: TRBV7-8
CDR3 protein: CASREGSSYEQYF

V gene: TRBV7-9
CDR3 protein: CASSQGVPWYGYTF

V gene: TRBV5-1
CDR3 protein: CASSPGLAGGGGTDTQYF

V gene: TRBV7-2
CDR3 protein: CASSLRVKIAKNIQYF

V gene: TRBV4-3
CDR3 protein: CASSQVADSYNEQFF

V gene: TRBV25-1
CDR3 protein: CASMEGSRYGYTF

V gene: TRBV28
CDR3 protein: CASSPPGTAGNEQFF

V gene: TRBV5-1
CDR3 protein: CASSIFRDSPLVGYTF

V gene: TRBV6-7
CDR3 protein: CASSQLAGGHEQYF

V gene: TRBV4-1
CDR3 protein: CASTRISSGSTDTQYF

V gene: TRBV20-1
CDR3 protein: CSAEPGNEQFF

V gene: TRBV28
CDR3 protein: CASTSLGVGNTEAFF

V gene: TRBV9
CDR3 protein: CASSVDASGYNEQFF

V gene: TRBV7-2
CDR3 protein: CASSPTASSYNEQFF

V gene: TRBV27
CDR3 protein: CASSSLGVAGNTIYF

V gene: TRBV7-6
CDR3 protein: CASSLDGTTYEQYF

V gene: TRBV4-2
CDR3 protein: CASSPSAGSEAFF

V gene: TRBV6-5
CDR3 protein: CASSYRATAEAFF

V gene: TRBV6-4
CDR3 protein: CASSNGTAGEQYF

V gene: TRBV6-1
CDR3 protein: CASKDRTISNQPQHF

V gene: TRBV9
CDR3 protein: CASSVSSGWLRLGTDTQYF

V gene: TRBV13
CDR3 protein: CASSSISSAGELFF

V gene: TRBV6-6
CDR3 protein: CASSYGWQGGEKLFF

V gene: TRBV4-1
CDR3 protein: CASSKSYEQYF

V gene: TRBV19
CDR3 protein: CASIEGAEYSNQPQHF

V gene: TRBV4-1
CDR3 protein: CASSGDSGNTIYF

V gene: TRBV13
CDR3 protein: CASSLGQGVLGTQYF

V gene: TRBV10-1
CDR3 protein: CASSEDRGSTDTQYF

V gene: TRBV29-1
CDR3 protein: CSVVGTGYYNYGYTF